A single sample gave rise to the 20 T cell receptor beta chains below, sequenced in a study of siplizumab effects on memory and regulatory T cells. TCRdb keeps only in-frame clones here, not all; method: immunoSEQ multiplex PCR. The sample records approximately 100,000 clones, roughly 94% being singletons. The specimen sequenced was Tregs sorted from blood. Receptor source: a human donor in good health.

This clone was seen a single time. The CDR3 bases are TGTGCCAGCAGTTTCGGGAGCGTATACAATGAGCAGTTCTTC. This encodes CASSFGSVYNEQFF. The V call is TRBV6-5, the J call TRBJ2-1; a weak D match, TRBD2 (6 bases). Germline V gives CDR1 MNHEY, CDR2 SVGAGI. The CDR3 has 14 residues. Trimming stripped 4 bases from V and 4 bases from J, with 11 bases between.

This chain links TRBV7-9 with TRBJ2-2; TRBD1 matches at 7 bases. V was pared by 1 base and J by 1 base, with 6 bases of the junction left unmatched. CDR1 and CDR2 (germline): SEHNR, FQNEAQ (reference sequence). The CDR3 is 17 amino acids. CDR3 bases: TGTGCCAGCAGCTTAGGACGACAGGGATTGAACACCGGGGAGCTGTTTTTT. As protein: CASSLGRQGLNTGELFF.

The chain carries TRBV18 and TRBJ2-7; D is undetermined. Trimming cost V 2 bases and J 5 bases, with 10 bases left between them. The germline gives CDR1 KGHSH, CDR2 LQKENI. The CDR3 runs to 13 residues. This CDR3 reads CASSPASPDEQYF. The CDR3, as DNA: TGTGCCAGCTCACCAGCCTCTCCTGACGAGCAGTACTTC.

The chain combines TRBV7-9 with TRBJ2-6, with a weak D call TRBD1 (5 bases). CDR3 length: 16 amino acids. Per the germline V gene, CDR1 is SEHNR and CDR2 is FQNEAQ (reference sequence). Trimming removed 1 base at V and 4 bases at J, with 11 bases between. CDR3 residues: CASSLVGATGANVLTF. As DNA, the CDR3 is TGTGCCAGCAGCTTAGTAGGGGCAACCGGGGCCAACGTCCTGACTTTC. Drawing the rest from reference TRBV7-9 and TRBJ2-6, the complete variable domain is DTGVSQNPRHKITKRGQNVTFRCDPISEHNRLYWYRQTLGQGPEFLTYFQNEAQLEKSRLLSDRFSAERPKGSFSTLEIQRTEQGDSAMYLCASSLVGATGANVLTFGAGSRLTVL.

This rearrangement joins TRBV7-8 to TRBJ1-1; TRBD1 might be the D (6 bases). V was pared by 1 base and J by 10 bases, with 7 bases between. Germline CDR1 is SGHVS and CDR2 is FQNEAQ. This CDR3 region has 11 residues. CDR3 nucleotide sequence: TGTGCCAGCAGCTTAGGAGGGGGAGCTTTCTTT. As protein: CASSLGGGAFF.

V usage is TRBV18 and J usage is TRBJ2-1; 7 bases line up with TRBD2. The germline CDR1 and CDR2 sequences are KGHSH and LQKENI. CDR3 length: 15 residues. J was trimmed by 7 bases and V by 4 bases; bases with no gene match: 10. The DNA of the CDR3 is TGTGCCAGCTCACACGAGGGAGGGCCTGAGAATGAGCAGTTCTTC. Its translation: CASSHEGGPENEQFF.

This rearrangement joins TRBV11-2 to TRBJ2-1, with D possibly TRBD2 on 5 matching bases. The CDR3 has 15 residues. The V and J ends lost 7 bases and 16 bases respectively, with 29 bases between them. Germline V CDR1 and CDR2: SGHAT, FQNNGV. DNA of the CDR3: TGTGCCAGCACCCTTAGTTGGACTGGCCTTTCGGTTCATTTCTTC. Amino acids: CASTLSWTGLSVHFF.

The V call is TRBV6-9, the J call TRBJ2-7; TRBD2 aligns across 7 bases. This CDR3 contains 17 residues. After removal of 0 bases from V and 1 base from J, the junction contained 9 bases not matched to a gene. Per germline, CDR1 MNHGY and CDR2 SVAAGI. DNA for the CDR3: TGTGCCAGCAGTTATTCTCCCTTGCGGGAGCGGTCCTACGAGCAGTACTTC. Encoded protein: CASSYSPLRERSYEQYF.

The CDR3 nucleotides are TGTGCCAGCAGCTTAAGGACGGAGGGCTACGAGCAGTACTTC. Translation: CASSLRTEGYEQYF. The rearrangement links TRBV7-3 to TRBJ2-7, with a possible D match to TRBD2 (6 bases). Trimming removed 1 base from V and 3 bases from J, with 10 bases in between. Germline assignment: CDR1 SGHTA and CDR2 FQGTGA. CDR3 length: 14 amino acids.

The rearrangement links TRBV2 to TRBJ2-3; the match to TRBD1 covers 7 bases. The germline gives CDR1 SNHLY, CDR2 FYNNEI. J gave up 2 bases and V 5 bases, and 4 bases lay outside the gene matches. The CDR3 runs to 14 residues. CDR3 sequence reads: CASSPGQYTDTQYF. Written as DNA, the CDR3 is TGTGCCAGCAGTCCGGGACAGTACACAGATACGCAGTATTTT.

The genes are TRBV10-3 and TRBJ1-1; 7 nucleotides agree with TRBD1. CDR3 size: 14 residues. J lost 3 bases, V lost 6 bases, and 7 bases had no gene match. The germline CDR1 and CDR2 sequences are ENHRY and SYGVKD. CDR3 DNA sequence: TGTGCCATCAGGAGGGACAGAACGGACACTGAAGCTTTCTTT. It yields the protein CAIRRDRTDTEAFF.

As regards this clone: The germline gene is not matched at one end of the junction; a read error may be the cause. The chain is built from TRBV11-1 and TRBJ2-3; D unresolved. Germline CDR1 and CDR2: SGHAT and FQDESV (reference sequence). CDR3 size: 16 residues. CDR3 in DNA: TGTGCCAGCAGCTTAGAAGGGTTTCCCCCCACAAATACGCAGTATTTT. Translation: CASSLEGFPPTNTQYF.

This clone was seen a single time. This rearrangement joins TRBV5-1 to TRBJ2-3; 9 bases line up with TRBD1. Per germline, CDR1 SGHRS and CDR2 YFSETQ. This CDR3 has 14 residues. With V trimmed by 3 bases and J by 2 bases, 1 base remained unmatched. CDR3 protein: CASSWTGDTDTQYF. CDR3 DNA sequence: TGCGCCAGCAGCTGGACAGGGGACACAGATACGCAGTATTTT.

The chain employs TRBV5-6 and TRBJ1-6; the match to TRBD1 covers 12 bases. CDR1 and CDR2 (germline): SGHDT, YYEEEE. Losses at the gene ends were 2 bases for V and 10 bases for J; bases not matched to a gene: 13. The CDR3 is 18 amino acids. CDR3 sequence (DNA): TGTGCCAGCAGCTTACCCGGGACAGGGGGCAAGTGGGGATCACCCCTCCACTTT. It is translated as CASSLPGTGGKWGSPLHF.

The rearrangement links TRBV10-3 to TRBJ1-2; no reliable D call. V lost 4 bases to trimming and J lost 1 base, with 4 bases between them. This CDR3 has 12 amino acids. From germline, CDR1 is ENHRY and CDR2 SYGVKD. CDR3 region: CAISVINYGYTF. CDR3 coding DNA: TGTGCCATCAGTGTAATTAACTATGGCTACACCTTC.

This clone was seen once. J is TRBJ2-1 and V is TRBV18; tentatively, D is TRBD1 (7 bases). Germline V gene lookup returns CDR1 KGHSH and CDR2 LQKENI. The CDR3 loop spans 15 amino acids. Trimming took off 3 bases at V and 5 bases at J, with 14 bases between the two ends. The CDR3 coding sequence is TGTGCCAGCTCACCCCTGGAGGGGGCGGACAATGAGCAGTTCTTC. Translated, it gives CASSPLEGADNEQFF. The whole variable domain, remainder taken from reference TRBV18 and TRBJ2-1, is NAGVMQNPRHLVRRRGQEARLRCSPMKGHSHVYWYRQLPEEGLKFMVYLQKENIIDESGMPKERFSAEFPKEGPSILRIQQVVRGDSAAYFCASSPLEGADNEQFFGPGTRLTVL.

This rearrangement joins TRBV10-3 to TRBJ2-7, with 9 bases lining up with TRBD1. Germline V gene sequence: CDR1 ENHRY, CDR2 SYGVKD. CDR3 length equals 15 residues. Trimming took 5 bases from V and 3 from J; bases not matched to a gene: 8. The CDR3 sequence is CAISPSGTGIYEQYF. The CDR3 DNA reads TGTGCCATCAGTCCGTCCGGGACAGGGATCTACGAGCAGTACTTC.

This chain joins TRBV5-1 and TRBJ2-1, with D possibly TRBD2 on 6 matching bases. Germline V gives CDR1 SGHRS, CDR2 YFSETQ. The CDR3 is made up of 14 amino acids. The V and J ends lost 6 bases and 0 bases respectively, with 10 bases between them. In DNA form, the CDR3 reads TGCGCCAGCACGCCCGGGAGCTCCTACAATGAGCAGTTCTTC. Translation: CASTPGSSYNEQFF. The full variable domain, in which reference TRBV5-1 and TRBJ2-1 provide the parts outside the CDR3, is KAGVTQTPRYLIKTRGQQVTLSCSPISGHRSVSWYQQTPGQGLQFLFEYFSETQRNKGNFPGRFSGRQFSNSRSEMNVSTLELGDSALYLCASTPGSSYNEQFFGPGTRLTVL.

The chain has TRBV10-2 and TRBJ2-5; D is unresolved. Trimming stripped 6 bases from V and 3 bases from J, with 11 bases between. CDR3 length equals 13 residues. Germline loops: CDR1 WSHSY, CDR2 SAAADI. Written as DNA, the CDR3 is TGCGCCAGCAGGAGACTGTCTGAAGAGACCCAGTACTTC. It specifies CASRRLSEETQYF.

The chain combines TRBV6-5 with TRBJ2-7, with a tentative D call TRBD1 (5 bases). CDR3 length: 13 residues. The germline V gene has CDR1 MNHEY and CDR2 SVGAGI. V was pared by 7 bases and J by 0 bases, with 10 bases between. Here the CDR3 reads CASKDSLSYEQYF. In DNA form, the CDR3 reads TGTGCCAGCAAAGACAGCCTCTCCTACGAGCAGTACTTC.